This TCR beta chain is from a study of T cells in Graves' hyperthyroidism and ophthalmopathy. This clonotype was counted ten times or more. CDR3 length: 13 residues. Germline V gives CDR1 SGHKS, CDR2 YYEKEE (reference sequence). The V gene lost 1 base and the J gene lost 3 bases, with 7 bases spanning the gap. The source material, RNA transcripts, was used to amplify TCR beta CDR3 regions. Carried out on the TCR CDR3, a first-round RT-PCR used the HTBI primer set. TCRdb re-analysed the multiplex PCR reads in MiXCR, keeping a single row per CDR3 protein. The sample lists over 650,000 distinct CDR3 sequences; about a sixth were seen once.

The source of this sequence is a man aged 18 to 30 with Graves' hyperthyroidism. The chain employs TRBV5-5 and TRBJ1-1; no definite D call. The specimen sequenced was blood. CDR3 coding DNA: TGTGCCAGCAGCTTGAGGCTGTACACTGAAGCTTTCTTT. It codes for CASSLRLYTEAFF.